This T cell receptor beta chain is drawn from a study of control samples from healthy donors and cancer patients. The assay was immunoSEQ multiplex PCR, and TCRdb's table has in-frame clones only and misses some. The sample shows about 150,000 clones, about 93% of them seen only once. CDR3 length: 15 residues. Germline lookup yields CDR1 SGHTA and CDR2 FQGNSA. Trimming removed 8 bases from V and 8 bases from J; junction bases left unmatched: 9. The chain uses TRBV7-2 and TRBJ2-1; 13 bases align to TRBD2. The sequenced sample was blood. This sequence originates from a man over 45 in good health. CDR3 sequence reads: CASAGTSGMDDEQFF. The CDR3 DNA is TGTGCCAGCGCCGGGACTAGCGGGATGGATGATGAGCAGTTCTTC.